Listed below are T cell receptor beta chains from one sample, sequenced in a study of T-cell memory formation after mild COVID-19. MiXCR, run by TCRdb on the 5' RACE reads, gives a single entry per CDR3 protein. The sample comprises approximately 240,000 distinct CDR3 sequences, roughly 15% of which are singletons, and 3% to 4.5% rests with the top ten. Sequencing used PBMCs or a T cell subset sorted from them (not recorded which). These receptors all come from a man in his late teens or twenties who had mild COVID-19 (a few samples of this study predate the infection). Cell type and time point are not known. Each CDR3 is given with its conserved first and last residue. D genes are given only for firm matches. Size is stated for part of the rows, as once, few or many counts, or as a class when the clone is expanded.

clone_size,v_call,j_call,d_call,cdr3_nt,cdr3_aa
many,TRBV5-1,TRBJ1-2,NA,TGCGCCAGCAGCCTCCCGGGGGGGGACTATGGCTACACCTTC,CASSLPGGDYGYTF
few,TRBV11-2,TRBJ2-1,NA,TGTGCCAGCAGCTTAAGGATGGGTAGGCCTTACAATGAGCAGTTCTTC,CASSLRMGRPYNEQFF
few,TRBV28,TRBJ2-2,NA,TGTGCCAGCAGTCCCCCCTCCGGGGCGAACGGAGGCGGGGAGCTGTTTTTT,CASSPPSGANGGGELFF
many,TRBV7-9,TRBJ1-3,TRBD1,TGTGCCAGCAGCACAGGGGGCTCTGGAAACACCATATATTTT,CASSTGGSGNTIYF
NA,TRBV4-1,TRBJ1-4,NA,TGCGCCAGCAGCCTACGACAGGAGGCAACTAATGAAAAACTGTTTTTT,CASSLRQEATNEKLFF
few,TRBV4-1,TRBJ2-3,TRBD2,TGCGCCAGCAGCCTGACCGGGGGGGCGGGCTTCTCTAGCACAGATACGCAGTATTTT,CASSLTGGAGFSSTDTQYF
NA,TRBV29-1,TRBJ1-1,NA,TGCAGCGCTGTCGGACAGCTTAACACTGAAGCTTTCTTT,CSAVGQLNTEAFF
few,TRBV12-3/TRBV12-4,TRBJ1-6,TRBD1,TGTGCCAGCACCAGGACAGGGGATGGTTCACCCCTCCACTTT,CASTRTGDGSPLHF
NA,TRBV20-1,TRBJ2-2,TRBD2,TGCAGTGCTACCATCGGGACTAGCGACACCGGGGAGCTGTTTTTT,CSATIGTSDTGELFF
many,TRBV7-9,TRBJ1-1,NA,TGTGCCAGCAGCCTGCGGATAGGGGAGGAAAGTGAAGCTTTCTTT,CASSLRIGEESEAFF
NA,TRBV11-2,TRBJ2-5,TRBD1,TGTGCCAGCAGCTATGGGACAGGAATCACCGAAGAGACCCAGTACTTC,CASSYGTGITEETQYF
many,TRBV5-1,TRBJ2-1,NA,TGCGCCAGCAGCCAGGATCCGGGACATGGGTACAATGAGCAGTTCTTC,CASSQDPGHGYNEQFF
NA,TRBV4-2,TRBJ2-1,NA,TGTGCCAGCAGCACCTCTCGCCAGTACCCCGAGTTCTTC,CASSTSRQYPEFF
few,TRBV7-3,TRBJ1-1,NA,TGTGCCAGCAGCTTGCGAGGCCCCACGGACACTGAAGCTTTCTTT,CASSLRGPTDTEAFF
NA,TRBV2,TRBJ2-3,NA,TGTGCCAGCAGTGGGACAGTGTTGGTGGCAGATACGCAGTATTTT,CASSGTVLVADTQYF
NA,TRBV19,TRBJ2-4,NA,TGTGCCAGTAGGAAGGAGGCCAAAAACATTCAGTACTTC,CASRKEAKNIQYF
NA,TRBV6-5,TRBJ1-1,NA,TGTGCCAGCAGTTACTCGCCTACAGGGATGAACACTGAAGCTTTCTTT,CASSYSPTGMNTEAFF
few,TRBV3-1,TRBJ2-5,NA,TGTGCCAGCAGCTACCCGGCGGCGACCCAGTACTTC,CASSYPAATQYF
many,TRBV7-2,TRBJ2-7,NA,TGTGCCAGCAGCTTAGCCTGGGGCAGCGAGCAGTACTTC,CASSLAWGSEQYF
NA,TRBV7-8,TRBJ2-7,TRBD1,TGTGCCAGCAGCGTCCGGGACAGGATTTACGAGCAGTACTTC,CASSVRDRIYEQYF
many,TRBV5-1,TRBJ2-2,TRBD1,TGCGCCAGCAGCTTGACAGGGGCCACCGGGGAGCTGTTTTTT,CASSLTGATGELFF
once,TRBV6-2/TRBV6-3,TRBJ2-1,NA,TGTGCCAGCAGTTACGGGCCGCCCTCCTACAATGAGCAGTTCTTC,CASSYGPPSYNEQFF
NA,TRBV11-2,TRBJ2-2,NA,TGTGCCAGCAGCTTAAGAGGGGACACGAACACCGGGGAGCTGTTTTTT,CASSLRGDTNTGELFF
few,TRBV12-3/TRBV12-4,TRBJ2-1,NA,TGTGCCAGCGACCGGGACACCGCCTACAATGAGCAGTTCTTC,CASDRDTAYNEQFF
NA,TRBV7-7,TRBJ2-3,NA,TGTGCTAGCAGCTTACGGGGAGGAACGCAGTATTTT,CASSLRGGTQYF
NA,TRBV7-2,TRBJ2-3,NA,TGTGCCAGCACCCCACGGCGGTCACGCACAGATACGCAGTATTTT,CASTPRRSRTDTQYF
NA,TRBV4-3,TRBJ2-7,NA,TGCGCCAGCAGCCAAGCGCTTTCACGGGAGCAGTACTTC,CASSQALSREQYF